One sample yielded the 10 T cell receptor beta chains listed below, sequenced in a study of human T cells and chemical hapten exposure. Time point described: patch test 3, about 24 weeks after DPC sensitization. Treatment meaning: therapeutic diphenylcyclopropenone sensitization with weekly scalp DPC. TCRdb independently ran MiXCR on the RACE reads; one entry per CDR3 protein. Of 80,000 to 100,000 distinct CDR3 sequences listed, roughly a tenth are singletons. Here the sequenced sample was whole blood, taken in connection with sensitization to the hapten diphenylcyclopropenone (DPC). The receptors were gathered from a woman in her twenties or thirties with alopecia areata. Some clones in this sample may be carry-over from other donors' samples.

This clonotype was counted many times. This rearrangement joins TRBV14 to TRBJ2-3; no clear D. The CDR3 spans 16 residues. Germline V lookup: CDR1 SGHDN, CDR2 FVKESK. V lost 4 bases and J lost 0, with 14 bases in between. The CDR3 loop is CASSPRTDLSTDTQYF. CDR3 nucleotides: TGTGCCAGCAGCCCGCGGACGGATCTTAGCACAGATACGCAGTATTTT.

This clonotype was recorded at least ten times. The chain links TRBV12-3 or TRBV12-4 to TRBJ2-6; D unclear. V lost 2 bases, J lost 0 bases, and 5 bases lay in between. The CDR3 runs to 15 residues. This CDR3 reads CASSLLFSGANVLTF. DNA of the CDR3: TGTGCCAGCAGTTTATTGTTCTCTGGGGCCAACGTCCTGACTTTC.

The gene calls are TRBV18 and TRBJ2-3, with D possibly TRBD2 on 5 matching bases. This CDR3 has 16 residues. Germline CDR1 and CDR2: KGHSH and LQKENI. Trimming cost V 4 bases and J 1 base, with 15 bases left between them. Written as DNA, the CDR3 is TGTGCCAGCTCACTCCGGGTGGAAGCGGGCACAGATACGCAGTATTTT. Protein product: CASSLRVEAGTDTQYF.

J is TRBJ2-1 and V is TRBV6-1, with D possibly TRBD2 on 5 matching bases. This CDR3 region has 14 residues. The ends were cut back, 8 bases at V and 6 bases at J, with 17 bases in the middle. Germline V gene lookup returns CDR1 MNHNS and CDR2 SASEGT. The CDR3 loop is CASDGLEVTNEQFF. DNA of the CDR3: TGTGCCAGCGATGGGTTGGAGGTCACCAATGAGCAGTTCTTC.

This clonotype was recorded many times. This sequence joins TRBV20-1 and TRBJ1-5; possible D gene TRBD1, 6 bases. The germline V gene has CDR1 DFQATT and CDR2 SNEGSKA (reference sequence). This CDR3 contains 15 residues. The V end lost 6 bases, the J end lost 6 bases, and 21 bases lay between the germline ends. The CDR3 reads CSARPPTGGGQPQHF. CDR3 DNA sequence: TGCAGTGCCCGCCCCCCGACAGGAGGGGGTCAGCCCCAGCATTTT.

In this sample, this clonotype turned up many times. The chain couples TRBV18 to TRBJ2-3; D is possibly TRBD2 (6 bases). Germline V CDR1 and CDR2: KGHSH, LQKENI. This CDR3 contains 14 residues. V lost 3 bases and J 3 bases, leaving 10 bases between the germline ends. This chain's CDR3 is CASSPTSSTDTQYF. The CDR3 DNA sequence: TGTGCCAGCTCACCGACTAGTAGTACAGATACGCAGTATTTT.

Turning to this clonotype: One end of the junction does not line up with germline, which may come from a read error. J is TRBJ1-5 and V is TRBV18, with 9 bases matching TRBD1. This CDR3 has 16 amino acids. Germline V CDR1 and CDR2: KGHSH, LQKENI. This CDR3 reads CASSRDRVGGNQPQRF. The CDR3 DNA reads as TGTGCCAGCTCTCGGGACAGGGTTGGAGGCAATCAGCCCCAGCGTTTT.

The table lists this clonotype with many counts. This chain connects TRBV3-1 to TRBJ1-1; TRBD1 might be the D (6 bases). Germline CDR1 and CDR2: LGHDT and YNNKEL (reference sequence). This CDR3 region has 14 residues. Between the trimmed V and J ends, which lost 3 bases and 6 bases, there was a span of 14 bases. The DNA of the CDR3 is TGTGCCAGCAGCCAGGAGGGGGTTTTAGCTGAAGCTTTCTTT. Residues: CASSQEGVLAEAFF.

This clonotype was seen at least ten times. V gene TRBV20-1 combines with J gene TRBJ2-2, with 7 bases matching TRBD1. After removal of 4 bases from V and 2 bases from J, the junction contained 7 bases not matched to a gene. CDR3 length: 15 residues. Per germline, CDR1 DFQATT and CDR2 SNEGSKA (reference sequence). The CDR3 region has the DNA TGCAGTGCTAATGACAGGGTTCTTAACACCGGGGAGCTGTTTTTT. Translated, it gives CSANDRVLNTGELFF.

In nucleotides, the CDR3 is TGTGCCAGCAGCTTAGCACAGGGAGCAGATACGCAGTATTTT. Amino acid sequence: CASSLAQGADTQYF. The chain recombines TRBV7-9 with TRBJ2-3; tentatively, D is TRBD1 (6 bases). CDR1 and CDR2 from the germline V gene are SEHNR and FQNEAQ (reference sequence). Trimming left V 0 bases short and J 4 bases short, with 8 bases between. This CDR3 is 14 amino acids long.